The T cell receptor beta chain under discussion was sequenced for a study of blood T cell repertoires in COVID-19. Sequencing was performed with immunoSEQ multiplex PCR; in TCRdb, only in-frame clones are kept and a portion is missing. Of hundreds of thousands of clones detected, less than 90% appear once; the ten largest clones hold about 3%. Researchers sorted participants into cohorts using their self-reported clinical history. The material sequenced was PBMCs or T cells enriched from blood (not recorded which). The source of this sequence is a woman aged 50 to 60 who had recovered from COVID-19.

The CDR3 nucleotides are TGCGCCAGCAGCTTGACAATCACAACCCGGACAGGGAACAATCAGCCCCAGCATTTT. Residues: CASSLTITTRTGNNQPQHF. The genes are TRBV5-1 and TRBJ1-5; the match to TRBD1 covers 8 bases. V was clipped by 1 base and J by 3 bases; unmatched bases: 15. CDR3 length: 19 residues. Looked up from germline, CDR1 is SGHRS and CDR2 is YFSETQ.